The subject of this entry is one T cell receptor (beta chain). The antigen remains undetermined. The record originates from a study of T cell repertoires in cytomegalovirus infection. V lost 2 bases and J 5 bases, leaving 7 bases between the germline ends. The CDR3 is made up of 13 amino acids. Germline V gives CDR1 MNHEY, CDR2 SVGEGT. From the reads, TCRdb called clonotypes with MiXCR, one entry per CDR3 protein. In the table there are fewer than 200,000 distinct CDR3 sequences, less than 25% of which are singletons. The chain recombines TRBV6-2 or TRBV6-3 with TRBJ1-5; D gene unclear. The sequences come from CD8+ T cells from cultured PBMCs, collected from culture after CMV antigen stimulation. This sequence originates from a human donor in good health (CMV status not recorded). Some clones in this sample may be carry-over from other donors' samples. The CDR3 is CASSYRVDQPQHF. CDR3 DNA: TGTGCCAGCAGTTACAGGGTTGATCAGCCCCAGCATTTT.